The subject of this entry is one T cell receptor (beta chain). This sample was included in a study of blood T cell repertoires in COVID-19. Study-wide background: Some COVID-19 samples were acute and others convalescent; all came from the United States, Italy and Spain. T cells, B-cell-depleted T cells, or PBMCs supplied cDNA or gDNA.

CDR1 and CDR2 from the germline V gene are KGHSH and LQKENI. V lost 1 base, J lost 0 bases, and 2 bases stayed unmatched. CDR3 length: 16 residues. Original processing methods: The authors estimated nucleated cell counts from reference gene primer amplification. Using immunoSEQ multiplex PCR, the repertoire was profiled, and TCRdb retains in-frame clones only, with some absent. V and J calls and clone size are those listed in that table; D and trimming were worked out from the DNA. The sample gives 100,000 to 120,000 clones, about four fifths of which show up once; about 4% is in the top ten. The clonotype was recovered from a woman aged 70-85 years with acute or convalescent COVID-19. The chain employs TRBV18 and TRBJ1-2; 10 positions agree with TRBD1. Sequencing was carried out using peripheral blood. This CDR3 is CASSPQGTGANYGYTF. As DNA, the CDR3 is TGTGCCAGCTCACCACAGGGGACAGGGGCTAACTATGGCTACACCTTC. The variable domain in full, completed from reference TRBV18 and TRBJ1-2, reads NAGVMQNPRHLVRRRGQEARLRCSPMKGHSHVYWYRQLPEEGLKFMVYLQKENIIDESGMPKERFSAEFPKEGPSILRIQQVVRGDSAAYFCASSPQGTGANYGYTFGSGTRLTVV.